The 19 T cell receptor beta chains given below trace back to one sample, sequenced in a study of blood T cell repertoires in COVID-19. Data came from immunoSEQ multiplex PCR; TCRdb stores just in-frame clones and leaves some out. The sample contains 150,000 to 200,000 clones, around four fifths of which appear only once. The sequenced sample was PBMCs or T cells enriched from blood (not recorded which). The receptors originated from a middle-aged man who had recovered from COVID-19.

This clone was detected many times. The V and J genes are TRBV5-1 and TRBJ1-1; TRBD1 matches at 7 bases. The junction had 7 bases not matched to a gene; V was cut back by 3 bases and J by 2 bases. This CDR3 is built from 15 residues. Germline V CDR1 and CDR2: SGHRS, YFSETQ. The DNA for the CDR3 is TGCGCCAGCAGCTCGCTGGGGACAGACAACACTGAAGCTTTCTTT. Its translation is CASSSLGTDNTEAFF.

This clone is a singleton in its sample. The chain combines TRBV13 with TRBJ1-6; no clear D gene. The CDR3 consists of 15 residues. CDR1 and CDR2 from the germline V gene are PRHDT and FYEKMQ (reference sequence). V dropped 2 bases and J dropped 10 bases, with 15 bases sitting between them. CDR3 residues: CASSLTVSNSSPLHF. In DNA form, the CDR3 reads TGTGCCAGCAGCTTAACAGTTTCGAATTCGTCACCCCTCCACTTT.

J is TRBJ1-4 and V is TRBV4-3; D ambiguous. The V end was cut by 4 bases, the J end by 8 bases, with 17 bases between. Germline values: CDR1 LGHNA, CDR2 YSLEER. The CDR3 contains 15 residues. The CDR3 region is CASSPQYPSEEKLFF. DNA for the CDR3: TGCGCCAGCAGCCCCCAGTACCCTAGCGAGGAAAAACTGTTTTTT.

V usage is TRBV28 and J usage is TRBJ1-4; D unclear. V lost 0 bases and J lost 1, with 9 bases in between. Germline loops: CDR1 MDHEN, CDR2 SYDVKM. This CDR3 has 16 residues. The CDR3 loop is CASSLWGSGTNEKLFF. The DNA for the CDR3 is TGTGCCAGCAGTTTATGGGGGAGTGGAACTAATGAAAAACTGTTTTTT.

In this sample, this clone turned up once. This chain uses TRBV19 with TRBJ1-3; no clear D gene. This CDR3 spans 14 amino acids. V gave up 3 bases and J gave up 4 bases, with 10 bases separating them. Germline V CDR1 and CDR2: LNHDA, SQIVND (reference sequence). CDR3 sequence (DNA): TGTGCCAGTAGTATCGGTACCGAGGGAAACACCATATATTTT. Translating gives CASSIGTEGNTIYF.

The chain uses TRBV9 and TRBJ2-1, with D unclear. The V and J ends lost 4 bases and 10 bases respectively, with 15 bases between them. The CDR3 extends over 13 amino acids. The germline CDR1 and CDR2 sequences are SGDLS and YYNGEE. CDR3 nucleotide sequence: TGTGCCAGCAGCCCCCGCCCCCCGCGGGAGCAGTTCTTC. Its protein product is CASSPRPPREQFF.

The rearrangement uses TRBV27 and TRBJ1-5; the D gene is possibly TRBD1 (6 bases). With 6 bases removed from V and 4 bases from J, the gap between germline ends came to 10 bases. Looked up from germline, CDR1 is MNHEY and CDR2 is SMNVEV (reference sequence). This CDR3 is 13 amino acids long. The CDR3 nucleotides read TGTGCCAGCAGCCCACAGGGAAATCAGCCCCAGCATTTT. This sequence encodes CASSPQGNQPQHF.

The chain carries TRBV9 and TRBJ2-1; the match to TRBD2 covers 13 bases. The germline gives CDR1 SGDLS, CDR2 YYNGEE. This CDR3 has 18 amino acids. The J segment lost 8 bases and the V segment lost 0 bases, leaving 11 bases of the junction unmatched. This CDR3 reads CASSVEPLLAGGPYEQFF. CDR3 DNA sequence: TGTGCCAGCAGCGTAGAACCTTTACTAGCGGGAGGGCCCTATGAGCAGTTCTTC.

The chain couples TRBV5-6 to TRBJ2-3, with D perhaps matching TRBD2 (6 bases). CDR1 and CDR2 (germline): SGHDT, YYEEEE. The CDR3 length is 15 residues. V was cut by 2 bases and J by 1 base, with 11 bases left in between. The CDR3, as DNA: TGTGCCAGCAGCTTCGTGGGAGGCGGCACAGATACGCAGTATTTT. Translating it yields CASSFVGGGTDTQYF.

This clone was counted only a few times. The rearrangement links TRBV27 to TRBJ2-7; 9 nucleotides line up with TRBD1. The CDR3 is made up of 16 amino acids. Unmatched junction bases numbered 11, after V lost 5 bases and J lost 3 bases. From germline, CDR1 is MNHEY and CDR2 SMNVEV (reference sequence). The chain's CDR3 is CASSPPGQGTVYEQYF. The CDR3 DNA reads TGTGCCAGCAGTCCTCCCGGACAGGGGACTGTCTACGAGCAGTACTTC.

This clone showed up many times. The rearrangement joins TRBV30 to TRBJ2-1; TRBD2 agrees at 7 bases. The CDR3 covers 16 residues. Germline loops: CDR1 GTSNPN, CDR2 SVGIG (reference sequence). Losses at the gene ends were 0 bases for V and 0 bases for J; bases not matched to a gene: 5. The DNA of the CDR3 is TGTGCCTGGAGTGTACTGGCTAGCGGCTCCTACAATGAGCAGTTCTTC. As protein: CAWSVLASGSYNEQFF.

The rearrangement uses TRBV28 and TRBJ1-3, with 10 positions matching TRBD1. The CDR3 runs 14 residues. V shed 11 bases, J shed 4 bases, and the junction held 8 bases outside the gene matches. Germline lookup yields CDR1 MDHEN and CDR2 SYDVKM. For the CDR3, the DNA is TGTGCCGCCCGGACAGGGGGGGGCGGAAACACCATATATTTT. Translating it yields CAARTGGGGNTIYF.

This clone has just one count. V gene TRBV9 combines with J gene TRBJ1-2; 7 bases match TRBD1. Looked up from germline, CDR1 is SGDLS and CDR2 is YYNGEE. With 0 bases clipped from V and 4 bases from J, the junction kept 9 bases outside the gene matches. The CDR3 contains 16 residues. The CDR3 DNA reads as TGTGCCAGCAGCGTAGGGGGGCAGACAGGGATCTATGGCTACACCTTC. Its translation is CASSVGGQTGIYGYTF.

The chain uses TRBV7-9 and TRBJ1-1, with TRBD1 matching over 7 bases. Germline CDR1 and CDR2: SEHNR and FQNEAQ (reference sequence). V lost 0 bases and J lost 4; bases outside the gene matches: 2. The CDR3 is 14 residues long. As DNA, the CDR3 is TGTGCCAGCAGCTTAGCAGGGGGCATCACTGAAGCTTTCTTT. Translated: CASSLAGGITEAFF.

CDR3 in amino acids: CASHRGGSYEQYF. As DNA, the CDR3 is TGTGCCAGTCACAGGGGGGGCTCCTACGAGCAGTACTTC. The rearrangement joins TRBV28 to TRBJ2-7; possible D gene TRBD1, 8 bases. CDR3 length: 13 residues. Germline V gives CDR1 MDHEN, CDR2 SYDVKM. The V and J ends lost 9 bases and 0 bases respectively, with 12 bases between them. Together with reference TRBV28 and TRBJ2-7, the CDR3 gives the full variable domain: DVKVTQSSRYLVKRTGEKVFLECVQDMDHENMFWYRQDPGLGLRLIYFSYDVKMKEKGDIPEGYSVSREKKERFSLILESASTNQTSMYLCASHRGGSYEQYFGPGTRLTVT.

This clone was recorded only once. The chain recombines TRBV25-1 with TRBJ1-3; D possibly corresponds to TRBD1 (5 bases). The ends were cut back, 7 bases at V and 2 bases at J, with 15 bases in the middle. The CDR3 spans 15 residues. Germline CDR1 reads MGHDK; CDR2 reads SYGVNS. Written as DNA, the CDR3 is TGTGCCAGCACTCGGGGGGGTACTACTGGAAACACCATATATTTT. Amino acid sequence: CASTRGGTTGNTIYF.

This sequence joins TRBV6-6 and TRBJ2-7; 9 bases are a match to TRBD2. Trimming cost V 4 bases and J 6 bases; bases outside gene matches: 10. The germline V gene has CDR1 MNHNY and CDR2 SVGAGI (reference sequence). The CDR3 consists of 15 residues. The CDR3 spells CASSFGVAGAGEQYF. CDR3 DNA sequence: TGTGCCAGCAGTTTTGGGGTAGCGGGAGCTGGCGAGCAGTACTTC.

The chain links TRBV30 to TRBJ2-5; 9 positions agree with TRBD1. CDR1 and CDR2 from the germline V gene are GTSNPN and SVGIG (reference sequence). This CDR3 spans 17 amino acids. The trim removed 2 bases at V and 3 bases at J, leaving 13 bases unmatched. The CDR3 region is CAWSQPGQGINEETQYF. The CDR3 DNA reads TGTGCCTGGAGTCAACCTGGACAGGGGATTAACGAAGAGACCCAGTACTTC.

CDR3 loop: CASLFLDRGNSPLHF. The CDR3, as DNA: TGTGCCAGCCTATTCCTGGACAGGGGAAATTCACCCCTCCACTTT. The chain couples TRBV2 to TRBJ1-6, with 9 bases lining up with TRBD1. The junction had 9 bases not matched to a gene; V was cut back by 8 bases and J by 7 bases. The germline gives CDR1 SNHLY, CDR2 FYNNEI. This CDR3 is 15 amino acids long.